This T cell receptor (beta chain) was captured in a study of T-cell memory formation after mild COVID-19. Study summary: Largely donor-specific TCR clusters were found.

The CDR3 is 15 amino acids. V was clipped by 0 bases and J by 2 bases, with 10 bases between them. Germline CDR1 and CDR2: MGHRA and YSYEKL. Study-wide findings and caveats: Pre-infection memory contained some responding clones, which suggested that cross-reactive memory had joined.

TCRdb re-derived calls from the 5' RACE reads in MiXCR, one entry per CDR3 protein. The data show nearly 250,000 distinct CDR3 sequences, 15% seen once. This clonotype was seen many times. As yet, its antigen is unknown. The clonotype comes from an adult woman who had mild COVID-19 (a few samples of this study predate the infection). Cell type and time point are not known. This sequence joins TRBV4-1 and TRBJ1-1, with a weak D call TRBD1 (5 bases). The sample comprised PBMCs or a T cell subset sorted from them (not recorded which). Here the CDR3 reads CASSQDSQGNTEAFF. The DNA for the CDR3 is TGCGCCAGCAGCCAAGACTCGCAGGGCAACACTGAAGCTTTCTTT.